This T cell receptor beta chain was identified during a study of blood T cell repertoires in COVID-19. Study summary: Acute and convalescent COVID-19 specimens originated in the United States, Italy and Spain. Nucleic acid was either cDNA or gDNA, and it came from T cells, B-cell-depleted T cells, or PBMCs.

As processed by the authors: Estimation of nucleated cell counts was performed using reference gene primer amplification. The data were produced by immunoSEQ multiplex PCR, yet TCRdb's version contains in-frame clones alone and is incomplete. The V and J calls and clone size come from that table; D and trimming were worked out from the DNA. The sample contains about 190,000 clones, about 90% of which appear only once. The CDR3 contains 14 residues. J was trimmed by 7 bases and V by 7 bases; bases with no gene match: 10. Germline V gene data show CDR1 as MDHEN and CDR2 as SYDVKM. This clone was recorded only once.

The rearrangement links TRBV28 to TRBJ2-3, with TRBD2 identical over 8 bases. The clonotype comes from a man aged 50 to 59 with acute or convalescent COVID-19. The sequencing sample was made of peripheral blood. The CDR3 loop reads CASTASGGRYTQYF. The CDR3 bases are TGTGCCAGCACCGCAAGCGGGGGCCGGTATACGCAGTATTTT.